The clone carrying this TCR beta chain occurred once. The antigen remains unidentified. The source of the sample is a study of shared clonotypes between healthy human individuals. As for the study in general: Per donor, CD8 memory used one plate, CD8 naive used two, CD4 memory used three and CD4 naive used three.

Terminally differentiated effector memory CD45RA+ cells were excluded by CCR7 positive selection of CD45RO-negative cells. Study-level points and caveats: A reduction in generation probabilities was seen for non-shared clonotypes relative to those shared by all four donors.

V gave up 7 bases and J gave up 4 bases; unmatched junction bases: 13. This CDR3 is 17 amino acids long. Per germline, CDR1 SGHVS and CDR2 FQNEAQ. The genomic DNA of each subset was split evenly across several immunoSEQ plates. Assay used: immunoSEQ multiplex PCR; TCRdb lists only in-frame clones, some missing. The sample includes under 1 million clones, 80% to 95% of them seen just once. The chain couples TRBV7-8 to TRBJ2-2; TRBD1 aligns across 9 bases. The origin of this receptor is a man aged 25-40 years in good health. Sequenced: naive CD8+ T cells sorted from blood. This chain's CDR3 is CASTENAGTGFTGELFF. In DNA, the CDR3 is TGTGCCAGCACCGAAAACGCCGGGACAGGGTTCACCGGGGAGCTGTTTTTT.